The next 5 T cell receptor beta chains were all read from a single sample in a study of blood T cell repertoires in COVID-19. Some clones are missing from TCRdb's copy, which holds only in-frame ones; the method was immunoSEQ multiplex PCR. The data show 120,000 to 150,000 clones, with approximately 82% seen just once and 13% to 15% held by the top ten. The sequenced material came from peripheral blood. Receptor source: a human donor with acute or convalescent COVID-19. The donor label of this sample is uncertain.

The chain uses TRBV27 and TRBJ1-1; 7 bases fit TRBD1. V lost 4 bases and J lost 0; bases outside the gene matches: 2. CDR3 length: 14 amino acids. Germline CDR1 MNHEY, CDR2 SMNVEV (reference sequence). CDR3 amino acids: CASSSGTVNTEAFF. The CDR3 DNA reads TGTGCCAGCAGTTCCGGGACAGTGAACACTGAAGCTTTCTTT.

This clone appeared a single time. This chain connects TRBV9 to TRBJ2-1, with 7 nucleotides matching TRBD1. CDR3 length: 13 residues. With 6 bases clipped from V and 9 bases from J, the junction kept 9 bases outside the gene matches. The germline CDR1 and CDR2 sequences are SGDLS and YYNGEE. The CDR3 region is CASKRTGEPEQFF. CDR3 DNA sequence: TGTGCCAGCAAACGGACAGGAGAGCCTGAGCAGTTCTTC.

The chain recombines TRBV5-6 with TRBJ1-6; 7 positions match TRBD1. Per germline, CDR1 SGHDT and CDR2 YYEEEE. V was pared by 3 bases and J by 9 bases, with 12 bases of the junction left unmatched. This CDR3 region has 16 residues. The CDR3 DNA reads as TGTGCCAGCAGCTGGAGGGCAGAGGGGGCGTTTTCACCCCTCCACTTT. This sequence encodes CASSWRAEGAFSPLHF.

The chain joins TRBV7-2 to TRBJ2-2; 8 bases align to TRBD2. Germline lookup yields CDR1 SGHTA and CDR2 FQGNSA. The V segment lost 2 bases and the J segment 5 bases; nucleotides outside the gene matches: 7. The CDR3 extends over 16 amino acids. The CDR3 region is CASSLFRGGATGELFF. DNA for the CDR3: TGTGCCAGCAGCTTATTTCGGGGGGGTGCGACCGGGGAGCTGTTTTTT.

The V gene is TRBV30, the J gene TRBJ1-2, with 11 bases aligning to TRBD1. V was clipped by 2 bases and J by 7 bases; unmatched bases: 9. Germline V gene data show CDR1 as GTSNPN and CDR2 as SVGIG (reference sequence). The CDR3 runs to 15 residues. The CDR3 here is CAWSQADRGRFGYTF. The CDR3 DNA follows: TGTGCCTGGAGTCAAGCGGACAGGGGGCGGTTTGGCTACACCTTC. Combining the CDR3 with reference TRBV30 and TRBJ1-2 gives the whole variable domain SQTIHQWPATLVQPVGSPLSLECTVEGTSNPNLYWYRQAAGRGLQLLFYSVGIGQISSEVPQNLSASRPQDRQFILSSKKLLLSDSGFYLCAWSQADRGRFGYTFGSGTRLTVV.